This entry lists 31 T cell receptor beta chains sequenced from one sample in a study of T-cell reconstitution after alpha-beta-depleted transplantation in children. Preparing the TCRbeta library involved the use of unique molecular identifiers. TCRdb re-called the PCR reads with MiXCR, one entry per CDR3 protein. The sample contains some 500,000 distinct CDR3 sequences, approximately 32% of which appear only once. This specimen consisted of PBMCs from the stem cell graft donor, obtained from the stem cell graft. These receptors were obtained from a human donor who donated a stem cell graft to a child with aplastic anemia.

This clonotype was detected only a few times. The V and J genes are TRBV5-1 and TRBJ1-5, with D unresolved. Germline V CDR1 and CDR2: SGHRS, YFSETQ. There are 10 residues in the CDR3. V lost 7 bases to trimming and J lost 8 bases, with 7 bases between them. The CDR3 DNA follows: TGCGCCAGCGGCTCTAAGCCCCAGCATTTT. It yields the protein CASGSKPQHF. Combining the CDR3 with reference TRBV5-1 and TRBJ1-5 gives the whole variable domain KAGVTQTPRYLIKTRGQQVTLSCSPISGHRSVSWYQQTPGQGLQFLFEYFSETQRNKGNFPGRFSGRQFSNSRSEMNVSTLELGDSALYLCASGSKPQHFGDGTRLSIL.

This clonotype was seen more than once but under ten times. V and J are TRBV9 and TRBJ2-3; tentatively, D is TRBD1 (7 bases). V lost 1 base and J lost 3, with 12 bases in between. The CDR3 spans 15 residues. From germline, CDR1 is SGDLS and CDR2 YYNGEE. This chain's CDR3 is CASSVQGGVTDTQYF. In DNA, the CDR3 is TGTGCCAGCAGCGTACAGGGGGGCGTTACAGATACGCAGTATTTT.

The CDR3 here is CASSQDLTPLNGYTF. The CDR3 DNA reads TGTGCCAGCAGCCAAGATCTGACCCCTCTCAACGGCTACACCTTC. This sequence joins TRBV3-1 and TRBJ1-2; D gene ambiguous. CDR1 is LGHDT, CDR2 YNNKEL, per germline (reference sequence). This CDR3 is built from 15 residues. The V end was cut by 0 bases, the J end by 8 bases, with 16 bases between.

The rearrangement uses TRBV6-2 or TRBV6-3 and TRBJ1-1; 7 bases align to TRBD1. The CDR3 sequence is 17 residues long. V was pared by 2 bases and J by 1 base, with 10 bases of the junction left unmatched. CDR1 is MNHEY and CDR2 is SVGEGT in the germline V gene. Written as DNA, the CDR3 is TGTGCCAGCAGTTACAGGGTCCCAGGGGGAACGAACACTGAAGCTTTCTTT. Its protein product is CASSYRVPGGTNTEAFF.

The chain employs TRBV18 and TRBJ2-7; 7 bases fit TRBD1. CDR3 length: 17 amino acids. V was pared by 0 bases and J by 0 bases, with 8 bases of the junction left unmatched. Germline V CDR1 and CDR2: KGHSH, LQKENI. The CDR3 region has the DNA TGTGCCAGCTCACCACCGCCGGACAGGTGCACCTCCTACGAGCAGTACTTC. Translation gives CASSPPPDRCTSYEQYF.

The chain is built from TRBV7-9 and TRBJ1-6, with D unclear. Trimming shortened V by 2 bases and J by 10 bases, and 12 bases separated the two germline ends. From germline, CDR1 is SEHNR and CDR2 FQNEAQ (reference sequence). The CDR3 is 14 amino acids. This chain's CDR3 is CASSLSGFSSPLHF. CDR3 DNA sequence: TGTGCCAGCAGCTTAAGTGGGTTTAGCTCACCCCTCCACTTT.

The V and J genes are TRBV20-1 and TRBJ1-1; D is perhaps TRBD1 (6 bases). With 6 bases removed from V and 1 base from J, the gap between germline ends came to 15 bases. The V gene's germline CDR1 is DFQATT and CDR2 SNEGSKA (reference sequence). This CDR3 contains 14 residues. For the CDR3, the DNA is TGCAGTGCCTTAGGACAGAATAAGAACACTGAAGCTTTCTTT. It encodes CSALGQNKNTEAFF.

The chain combines TRBV18 with TRBJ2-7; 7 bases match TRBD1. J was trimmed by 0 bases and V by 6 bases; bases with no gene match: 8. Germline CDR1 is KGHSH and CDR2 is LQKENI. CDR3 size: 15 residues. The CDR3, as DNA: TGTGCCAGCTCCCCGGGGTCAGGGGGCTCCTACGAGCAGTACGTC. The encoded protein is CASSPGSGGSYEQYV.

This clonotype was seen many times. The V call is TRBV12-3 or TRBV12-4, the J call TRBJ2-6, with D hard to call. CDR3 size: 15 residues. Trimming pared 6 bases from V and 0 bases from J, leaving 9 bases between. In DNA, the CDR3 is TGTGCCAGCAGGCCCCAGGACTCTGGGGCCAACGTCCTGACTTTC. Its protein is CASRPQDSGANVLTF.

The chain's CDR3 is CASTYSRTSANEQFF. CDR3 DNA: TGTGCCAGCACCTACTCCCGGACTAGCGCCAATGAGCAGTTCTTC. The chain has TRBV12-3 or TRBV12-4 and TRBJ2-1; 9 nucleotides line up with TRBD2. The CDR3 extends over 15 amino acids. The V and J ends lost 7 bases and 6 bases, in that order; junction bases with no gene match: 10.

The V gene is TRBV12-3 or TRBV12-4, the J gene TRBJ1-6, with TRBD1 as a possible D gene (6 bases). The CDR3 has 16 residues. V lost 6 bases, J lost 7 bases, and 19 bases lay in between. CDR3 amino acids: CASSHALGAGNSPLHF. The CDR3 DNA reads TGTGCCAGCAGCCATGCTTTGGGGGCGGGCAATTCACCCCTCCACTTT.

The chain couples TRBV20-1 to TRBJ2-7; 13 bases map to TRBD2. Germline CDR1 is DFQATT and CDR2 is SNEGSKA (reference sequence). V dropped 0 bases and J dropped 4; count of bases not matched to a gene: 12. This CDR3 contains 18 residues. The CDR3 DNA reads TGCAGTGCTAGAGAGACTAGCGGGAGGACCGTTTTCCCTTACGAGCAGTACTTC. Protein product: CSARETSGRTVFPYEQYF.

This clonotype was observed a handful of times. The J gene is TRBJ2-1, the V gene TRBV29-1, with 9 nucleotides matching TRBD2. Trimming cost V 3 bases and J 7 bases; bases outside gene matches: 10. Per the germline V gene, CDR1 is SQVTM and CDR2 is ANQGSEA. This CDR3 contains 15 residues. CDR3 in DNA: TGCAGCGTTGACGGCGTGGCGGGAGGGCCAAATGAGCAGTTCTTC. This gives the protein CSVDGVAGGPNEQFF.

This clonotype was observed many times. The chain joins TRBV20-1 to TRBJ1-2; 8 bases agree with TRBD1. CDR1 is DFQATT and CDR2 is SNEGSKA in the germline V gene (reference sequence). The CDR3 is 13 amino acids. With 5 bases clipped from V and 9 bases from J, the junction kept 11 bases outside the gene matches. CDR3 DNA: TGCAGTGCTCCTCTGGACAGGGCTGCGAGCTACACCTTC. This sequence encodes CSAPLDRAASYTF.

This clonotype showed up just a few times. The V and J genes are TRBV20-1 and TRBJ2-2, with a weak D call TRBD2 (5 bases). This CDR3 has 14 amino acids. Germline V CDR1 and CDR2: DFQATT, SNEGSKA (reference sequence). V was pared by 2 bases and J by 6 bases, with 13 bases between. The CDR3: CSARRGVFSGELFF. CDR3 in DNA: TGCAGTGCTAGACGGGGAGTATTCTCCGGGGAGCTGTTTTTT.

The gene calls are TRBV11-2 and TRBJ2-5; unclear D gene. In germline, CDR1 is SGHAT, CDR2 FQNNGV. The CDR3 is made up of 14 amino acids. The V gene lost 1 base and the J gene lost 6 bases, with 12 bases spanning the gap. The CDR3: CASSLVGGRKTQYF. Written as DNA, the CDR3 is TGTGCCAGCAGCTTAGTTGGCGGACGGAAGACCCAGTACTTC. The entire variable domain, with the rest obtained from reference TRBV11-2 and TRBJ2-5, is as follows: EAGVAQSPRYKIIEKRQSVAFWCNPISGHATLYWYQQILGQGPKLLIQFQNNGVVDDSQLPKDRFSAERLKGVDSTLKIQPAKLEDSAVYLCASSLVGGRKTQYFGPGTRLLVL.

Points on this clonotype: The junction shows a germline mismatch at one end, possibly a read error. The chain joins TRBV7-8 to TRBJ2-1; 9 bases map to TRBD2. The CDR3 has 12 amino acids. CDR1 SGHVS and CDR2 FQNEAQ come from the germline V gene. CDR3 loop: CASSLEAGGRIF. The DNA for the CDR3 is TGTGCCAGCAGCTTAGAAGCGGGAGGACGTATTTTC. The complete variable domain, with remaining parts taken from reference TRBV7-8 and TRBJ2-1, reads GAGVSQSPRYKVAKRGQDVALRCDPISGHVSLFWYQQALGQGPEFLTYFQNEAQLDKSGLPSDRFFAERPEGSVSTLKIQRTQQEDSAVYLCASSLEAGGRIFGPGTRLTVL.

The V and J genes are TRBV12-3 or TRBV12-4 and TRBJ2-1, with D possibly TRBD1 on 5 matching bases. V lost 3 bases, J lost 5 bases, and 14 bases lay in between. The CDR3 length is 15 residues. DNA of the CDR3: TGTGCCAGCAGTTTGGGTCAGGGATGGGACAATGAGCAGTTCTTC. Protein product: CASSLGQGWDNEQFF.

CDR3 region: CASSARGQGALLEQFF. The CDR3 DNA reads as TGCGCCAGCAGCGCACGGGGTCAGGGGGCGCTTCTTGAGCAGTTCTTC. J is TRBJ2-1 and V is TRBV5-1; TRBD1 matches at 8 bases. V was clipped by 4 bases and J by 9 bases; unmatched bases: 15. The CDR3 is 16 residues long. Germline V gene sequence: CDR1 SGHRS, CDR2 YFSETQ.

For the CDR3, the DNA is TGTGCCATCAGGAAGGACAGATCTAATGAAAAACTGTTTTTT. Protein sequence: CAIRKDRSNEKLFF. This chain links TRBV10-3 with TRBJ1-4, with D possibly TRBD1 on 6 matching bases. The germline V gene has CDR1 ENHRY and CDR2 SYGVKD. This CDR3 is built from 14 residues. The ends were cut back, 6 bases at V and 3 bases at J, with 11 bases in the middle.

The sample holds a few counts of this clonotype. The genes are TRBV4-3 and TRBJ1-1; D is unresolved. Trimming shortened V by 0 bases and J by 4 bases, and 12 bases separated the two germline ends. The CDR3 loop spans 15 amino acids. Germline CDR1 LGHNA, CDR2 YSLEER. The CDR3 coding sequence is TGCGCCAGCAGCCAAGAATTTGGGGTGAGCACTGAAGCTTTCTTT. Translating it yields CASSQEFGVSTEAFF.

This clonotype has a single count. The chain links TRBV11-3 to TRBJ1-2; no firm D call. CDR3 size: 13 residues. Germline CDR1 is SGHNT and CDR2 is YENEEA. With 5 bases removed from V and 5 bases from J, the gap between germline ends came to 12 bases. CDR3 sequence (DNA): TGTGCCAGCAGCGGCCAGAGGAGTTATGGCTACACCTTC. It specifies CASSGQRSYGYTF.

This rearrangement joins TRBV6-2 or TRBV6-3 to TRBJ2-7; no definite D call. Trimming stripped 5 bases from V and 9 bases from J, with 23 bases between. Per the germline V gene, CDR1 is MNHEY and CDR2 is SVGEGT. This CDR3 is 15 amino acids long. The CDR3 region is CASSQTRPVGERQYV. For the CDR3, the DNA is TGTGCCAGCAGTCAAACACGTCCAGTCGGAGAGAGGCAGTACGTC.

This clonotype was seen a few times. The V and J genes are TRBV18 and TRBJ2-5; 8 bases line up with TRBD2. The V segment lost 1 base and the J segment 5 bases; nucleotides outside the gene matches: 6. The germline V gene encodes CDR1 KGHSH and CDR2 LQKENI. The CDR3 spans 15 residues. This chain's CDR3 is CASSPLRTSTETQYF. CDR3 nucleotide sequence: TGTGCCAGCTCACCACTACGGACTAGCACGGAGACCCAGTACTTC. Complete variable domain (other parts from reference TRBV18 and TRBJ2-5): NAGVMQNPRHLVRRRGQEARLRCSPMKGHSHVYWYRQLPEEGLKFMVYLQKENIIDESGMPKERFSAEFPKEGPSILRIQQVVRGDSAAYFCASSPLRTSTETQYFGPGTRLLVL.

V gene TRBV30 combines with J gene TRBJ1-2; D unresolved. Trimming cost V 2 bases and J 0 bases, with 10 bases left between them. This CDR3 spans 14 amino acids. CDR1 is GTSNPN, CDR2 SVGIG, per germline (reference sequence). CDR3 loop: CAWSLDRANYGYTF. The CDR3 DNA reads TGTGCCTGGAGTCTGGACCGAGCTAACTATGGCTACACCTTC.

There are a few counts of this clonotype. For the CDR3, the DNA is TGTGCCAGCAGCGTAGCAGGGAACGAGCAGTACTTC. Protein sequence: CASSVAGNEQYF. V is TRBV9 and J is TRBJ2-7; tentative D call: TRBD1 (5 bases). Germline loops: CDR1 SGDLS, CDR2 YYNGEE. The V gene lost 0 bases and the J gene lost 5 bases, with 6 bases spanning the gap. This CDR3 region has 12 residues.

This clonotype was seen only a few times. CDR3 nucleotide sequence: TGTGCCAGCAGCTTGAGACAGGGTCGGGAGACCCAGTACTTC. It translates to CASSLRQGRETQYF. The chain joins TRBV6-1 to TRBJ2-5, with TRBD1 matching 7 bases. V trimming: 6 bases; J trimming: 5 bases; junction bases outside the gene matches: 9. Per germline, CDR1 MNHNS and CDR2 SASEGT. This CDR3 contains 14 residues.

V usage is TRBV20-1 and J usage is TRBJ1-4, with 7 positions matching TRBD1. The ends lost 6 bases at V and 4 bases at J; junction bases unmatched: 5. The germline V gene has CDR1 DFQATT and CDR2 SNEGSKA (reference sequence). The CDR3 has 13 residues. The DNA for the CDR3 is TGCAGTGCAAACACAGGGGATAATGAAAAACTGTTTTTT. As protein: CSANTGDNEKLFF.

CDR3 DNA sequence: TGCAGCGCTGGGGACCCGGGGGAGCAGTACGTC. Translation: CSAGDPGEQYV. The rearrangement links TRBV29-1 to TRBJ2-7; D tentatively fits TRBD1 or TRBD2 (5 bases each). V lost 7 bases, J lost 7 bases, and 14 bases lay in between. CDR1 is SQVTM, CDR2 ANQGSEA, per germline. The CDR3 consists of 11 residues.

V and J are TRBV9 and TRBJ2-3; D might be TRBD2 (5 bases). The V end lost 3 bases, the J end lost 5 bases, and 19 bases lay between the germline ends. This CDR3 spans 16 amino acids. Germline-derived CDR1 and CDR2 are SGDLS and YYNGEE. CDR3 region: CASSGSLGDRGDTQYF. The CDR3 DNA follows: TGTGCCAGCAGCGGTTCTCTCGGGGATCGTGGAGATACGCAGTATTTT.

The chain has TRBV7-9 and TRBJ1-3; no clear D. Trimming took off 5 bases at V and 0 bases at J, with 8 bases between the two ends. Germline V gene lookup returns CDR1 SEHNR and CDR2 FQNEAQ (reference sequence). The CDR3 loop spans 14 amino acids. The CDR3 reads CASSPAASGNTIYF. DNA for the CDR3: TGTGCCAGCAGCCCCGCAGCCTCTGGAAACACCATATATTTT.